This entry lists 18 T cell receptor beta chains sequenced from one sample in a study of shared clonotypes between healthy human individuals. Some clones are missing from TCRdb's copy, which holds only in-frame ones; the method was immunoSEQ multiplex PCR. This table has roughly 2.5 million clones, around 94% appearing once. The sequencing sample was made of naive CD4+ T cells sorted from blood. The subset: CD45RA+ positively selected. The receptor set was obtained from a man between 18 and 35 years old in good health.

The V call is TRBV6-6, the J call TRBJ2-7, with D unclear. This CDR3 contains 15 residues. CDR1 and CDR2 (germline): MNHNY, SVGAGI (reference sequence). Trimming cost V 7 bases and J 0 bases, with 16 bases left between them. The CDR3 spells CASTPGATYSYEQYF. The CDR3 bases are TGTGCCAGCACCCCAGGCGCAACCTACTCCTACGAGCAGTACTTC.

The chain carries TRBV5-1 and TRBJ1-3, with D possibly matching TRBD1 (5 bases). The CDR3 sequence is 14 residues long. Trimming took 4 bases from V and 0 from J, leaving 8 bases between them. The germline V gene has CDR1 SGHRS and CDR2 YFSETQ. This CDR3 reads CASSEGPSGNTIYF. In DNA form, the CDR3 reads TGCGCCAGCAGCGAGGGGCCCTCTGGAAACACCATATATTTT.

The gene calls are TRBV7-2 and TRBJ2-3; a possible D gene is TRBD1 (6 bases). The CDR3 covers 15 residues. Germline CDR1 and CDR2: SGHTA and FQGNSA. V dropped 1 base and J dropped 2 bases, with 10 bases sitting between them. CDR3 protein: CASSLVGTTTDTQYF. The CDR3 bases are TGTGCCAGCAGCTTAGTTGGGACAACCACAGATACGCAGTATTTT.

V is TRBV19 and J is TRBJ2-1, with D possibly matching TRBD2 (5 bases). Deletions cut 6 bases from V and 9 bases from J, with 15 bases between. This CDR3 is built from 13 residues. From germline, CDR1 is LNHDA and CDR2 SQIVND (reference sequence). In DNA form, the CDR3 reads TGTGCCAGTAGCATCCTAGCTGATAGTGAGCAGTTCTTC. It encodes CASSILADSEQFF. Supplemented by reference TRBV19 and TRBJ2-1, the full variable domain reads DGGITQSPKYLFRKEGQNVTLSCEQNLNHDAMYWYRQDPGQGLRLIYYSQIVNDFQKGDIAEGYSVSREKKESFPLTVTSAQKNPTAFYLCASSILADSEQFFGPGTRLTVL.

V and J are TRBV7-2 and TRBJ1-5; no firm D call. CDR1 and CDR2 (germline): SGHTA, FQGNSA. Between the trimmed V and J ends, which lost 2 bases and 4 bases, there was a span of 12 bases. CDR3 length: 15 residues. In nucleotides, the CDR3 is TGTGCCAGCAGCTTAATTTCCACGGCAAATCAGCCCCAGCATTTT. Translation: CASSLISTANQPQHF.

Remarks on this clone: This may arise from a read error, as a much more abundant clone is one base away. Other DNA sequences in this sample translate to the same CDR3. The chain carries TRBV7-2 and TRBJ1-1; unclear D gene. Trimming pared 2 bases from V and 1 base from J, leaving 5 bases between. Germline assignment: CDR1 SGHTA and CDR2 FQGNSA. This CDR3 has 13 residues. This chain's CDR3 is CASSLQGNTEAFF. The CDR3 DNA sequence: TGTGCCAGCAGCTTACAAGGGAACACTGAAGCTTTCTTT.

The rearrangement links TRBV6-1 to TRBJ2-5; 11 nucleotides align to TRBD2. CDR1 is MNHNS and CDR2 is SASEGT in the germline V gene. Trimming cost V 1 base and J 4 bases; bases outside gene matches: 14. The CDR3 contains 19 residues. The DNA for the CDR3 is TGTGCCAGCAGTGAAGTGGGCATGTGGGCTAGCGGGGGGAGAGAGACCCAGTACTTC. Protein: CASSEVGMWASGGRETQYF.

This chain joins TRBV10-3 and TRBJ2-7, with D possibly TRBD1 on 6 matching bases. Per germline, CDR1 ENHRY and CDR2 SYGVKD. V was pared by 0 bases and J by 3 bases, with 9 bases between. The CDR3 is 14 amino acids. The CDR3 loop is CAISESGAYYEQYF. CDR3 coding DNA: TGTGCCATCAGTGAGTCGGGGGCTTACTACGAGCAGTACTTC.

The rearrangement joins TRBV5-8 to TRBJ2-2, with D maybe TRBD2 (6 bases). With 5 bases removed from V and 5 bases from J, the gap between germline ends came to 19 bases. Germline loops: CDR1 SGHTS, CDR2 YDEGEE. The CDR3 length is 16 residues. CDR3 nucleotide sequence: TGTGCCAGCAGTAGAACGGCCGGGACTGGGACCGGGGAGCTGTTTTTT. Translating it yields CASSRTAGTGTGELFF.

The chain recombines TRBV7-2 with TRBJ1-1; TRBD1 is a possible D gene (5 bases). The length of the CDR3 is 14 residues. Per germline, CDR1 SGHTA and CDR2 FQGNSA. V was cut by 1 base and J by 4 bases, with 10 bases left in between. The CDR3 spells CASSLETGGTEAFF. CDR3 bases: TGTGCCAGCAGCTTAGAGACGGGGGGCACTGAAGCTTTCTTT.

The CDR3 loop reads CATHQGSSYNEQFF. The CDR3 DNA follows: TGCGCCACCCATCAGGGGTCCTCCTACAATGAGCAGTTCTTC. This chain links TRBV5-1 with TRBJ2-1; weak D call: TRBD1 (6 bases). Germline V lookup: CDR1 SGHRS, CDR2 YFSETQ. The V end lost 9 bases, the J end lost 0 bases, and 13 bases lay between the germline ends. The CDR3 runs 14 residues.

This chain links TRBV27 with TRBJ2-2; TRBD1 matches at 7 bases. Trimming cost V 2 bases and J 4 bases; bases outside gene matches: 4. The CDR3 spans 15 residues. Per the germline V gene, CDR1 is MNHEY and CDR2 is SMNVEV (reference sequence). The CDR3 loop reads CASSLRQGSTGELFF. CDR3 in DNA: TGTGCCAGCAGTTTACGACAGGGATCCACCGGGGAGCTGTTTTTT.

The V call is TRBV5-1, the J call TRBJ2-2, with 12 bases matching TRBD2. The CDR3 has 16 amino acids. Germline V gene sequence: CDR1 SGHRS, CDR2 YFSETQ. With V trimmed by 3 bases and J by 6 bases, 6 bases remained unmatched. The CDR3 coding sequence is TGCGCCAGCAGCTGGACGACTAGCGGGAGCGCCGGGGAGCTGTTTTTT. It specifies CASSWTTSGSAGELFF.

This chain uses TRBV5-8 with TRBJ1-6; 9 bases are shared with TRBD1. CDR3 length: 18 residues. Trimming at V came to 3 bases and at J to 0 bases, leaving 7 bases not matched to a gene. Germline CDR1 and CDR2: SGHTS and YDEGEE. The chain's CDR3 is CASSSGQGRSSYNSPLHF. The CDR3 coding sequence is TGTGCCAGCAGCTCGGGACAGGGTCGGAGCTCCTATAATTCACCCCTCCACTTT.

The chain carries TRBV28 and TRBJ1-5; 7 bases line up with TRBD1. V was pared by 5 bases and J by 5 bases, with 12 bases of the junction left unmatched. Germline V gene data show CDR1 as MDHEN and CDR2 as SYDVKM. This CDR3 is built from 16 residues. The CDR3 loop reads CASSAAATGRDQPQHF. CDR3 bases: TGTGCCAGCAGTGCCGCGGCGACAGGGAGAGATCAGCCCCAGCATTTT.

As concerns this clone: The sample contains more than one DNA sequence encoding this CDR3. The chain links TRBV4-2 to TRBJ2-3; D call uncertain. The germline V gene encodes CDR1 LGHNA and CDR2 YNFKEQ. This CDR3 spans 12 amino acids. V dropped 3 bases and J dropped 3 bases, with 4 bases sitting between them. CDR3 in amino acids: CASSQETDTQYF. The CDR3 DNA is TGTGCCAGCAGCCAGGAGACAGATACGCAGTATTTT.

This sequence joins TRBV7-6 and TRBJ2-5; TRBD1 matches 9 bases. With V trimmed by 3 bases and J by 3 bases, 5 bases remained unmatched. The CDR3 has 15 amino acids. Germline CDR1 SGHVS, CDR2 FNYEAQ. The CDR3 reads CASSFGTGGEETQYF. The CDR3 DNA follows: TGTGCCAGCAGCTTTGGTACAGGGGGCGAAGAGACCCAGTACTTC.

The chain carries TRBV29-1 and TRBJ1-2; possibly TRBD1 for D (6 bases). Germline assignment: CDR1 SQVTM and CDR2 ANQGSEA. V gave up 5 bases and J gave up 7 bases, with 14 bases separating them. The CDR3 has 12 residues. DNA of the CDR3: TGCAGCGTTATACAGGGAACGATTGGCTACACCTTC. The encoded protein is CSVIQGTIGYTF.